Below, 18 T cell receptor beta chains from the same sample are listed, as sequenced in a study of T cell repertoires in cytomegalovirus infection. TCRdb independently ran MiXCR on the reads; one entry per CDR3 protein. The sample has some 320,000 distinct CDR3 sequences, almost 30% seen once; the top ten hold about 19%. These receptors have no identified antigens. The sample in question was cultured PBMCs, obtained from culture after CMV antigen stimulation. These TCRs come from a human donor in good health (CMV status not recorded). Some clones in this sample may be carry-over from other donors' samples.

This clonotype was detected many times. The rearrangement links TRBV7-4 to TRBJ2-5; D is perhaps TRBD1 (6 bases). The length of the CDR3 is 15 residues. Trimming pared 5 bases from V and 2 bases from J, leaving 15 bases between. From germline, CDR1 is SGHVT and CDR2 SQSDAQ. This chain's CDR3 is CASSLRTAPQETQYF. In DNA, the CDR3 is TGTGCCAGCAGCCTTCGGACAGCTCCACAAGAGACCCAGTACTTC.

The sample holds a few counts of this clonotype. The chain combines TRBV12-3 or TRBV12-4 with TRBJ1-1; D not certain. Trimming shortened V by 7 bases and J by 4 bases, and 7 bases separated the two germline ends. This CDR3 region has 11 residues. The CDR3 coding sequence is TGTGCCAGCACGTCGATCACTGAAGCTTTCTTT. This codes for CASTSITEAFF.

A few counts support this clonotype. The chain is built from TRBV14 and TRBJ2-2; TRBD2 matches at 12 bases. With 2 bases clipped from V and 5 bases from J, the junction kept 6 bases outside the gene matches. CDR1 is SGHDN and CDR2 is FVKESK in the germline V gene. CDR3 size: 17 residues. CDR3 residues: CASSQLAGGPQTGELFF. The CDR3, as DNA: TGTGCCAGCAGCCAACTAGCGGGAGGGCCGCAGACCGGGGAGCTGTTTTTT.

The chain carries TRBV5-1 and TRBJ2-2; 12 bases line up with TRBD2. Germline-derived CDR1 and CDR2 are SGHRS and YFSETQ. Losses at the gene ends were 4 bases for V and 6 bases for J; bases not matched to a gene: 4. This CDR3 comprises 15 residues. CDR3 sequence (DNA): TGCGCCAGCAGCCCGACTAGCGGGAGCTCCGGGGAGCTGTTTTTT. Translated: CASSPTSGSSGELFF.

This clonotype was seen a single time. The chain uses TRBV11-2 and TRBJ1-1; the D is unclear. The V end was cut by 2 bases, the J end by 7 bases, with 5 bases between. Germline CDR1 SGHAT, CDR2 FQNNGV. This CDR3 has 11 amino acids. Here the CDR3 reads CASSLKVEAFF. The CDR3 DNA is TGTGCCAGCAGCTTAAAGGTTGAAGCTTTCTTT.

This chain joins TRBV2 and TRBJ1-5, with TRBD1 matching 12 bases. This CDR3 is 16 amino acids long. Germline V gene lookup returns CDR1 SNHLY and CDR2 FYNNEI. The V and J ends lost 8 bases and 6 bases, in that order; junction bases with no gene match: 11. CDR3 sequence reads: CASRRTGTGGIQPQHF. CDR3 sequence (DNA): TGTGCCAGCCGTAGAACCGGGACAGGGGGCATTCAGCCCCAGCATTTT.

V and J are TRBV20-1 and TRBJ2-3; a possible D gene is TRBD1 (6 bases). CDR3 length equals 13 residues. Germline-derived CDR1 and CDR2 are DFQATT and SNEGSKA (reference sequence). V was clipped by 4 bases and J by 5 bases, with 13 bases between them. As DNA, the CDR3 is TGCAGTGCTAAGGTTCAGGGGAGAGATACGCAGTATTTT. Amino acid sequence: CSAKVQGRDTQYF.

The chain carries TRBV10-1 and TRBJ2-1, with D perhaps TRBD2 (7 bases). V was clipped by 0 bases and J by 2 bases, with 14 bases between them. The germline gives CDR1 WNHNN, CDR2 SYGVQD (reference sequence). The CDR3 is 17 residues long. CDR3: CASSESRGGSPYNEQFF. Written as DNA, the CDR3 is TGCGCCAGCAGTGAGTCGAGGGGGGGCAGTCCCTACAATGAGCAGTTCTTC.

The genes are TRBV4-2 and TRBJ2-1; 10 nucleotides line up with TRBD2. Trimming removed 3 bases from V and 7 bases from J; junction bases left unmatched: 12. CDR3 size: 17 residues. Germline assignment: CDR1 LGHNA and CDR2 YNFKEQ. The CDR3 DNA reads as TGTGCCAGCAGCCAGGACTCTAGCGGGGGAGGCCAAAATGAGCAGTTCTTC. Residues: CASSQDSSGGGQNEQFF.

Worth noting for this clonotype: A much larger clonotype is one base distant, so this may be a read error. The rearrangement uses TRBV28 and TRBJ2-2, with 10 bases matching TRBD1. V was pared by 6 bases and J by 6 bases, with 10 bases of the junction left unmatched. The V gene's germline CDR1 is MDHEN and CDR2 SYDVKM. The CDR3 spans 16 residues. Here the CDR3 reads CASRAGWDRGPGELFF. Here the CDR3 DNA reads TGTGCCAGCAGAGCGGGGTGGGACAGGGGACCCGGGGAGCTGTTTTTT.

The sample holds a few counts of this clonotype. The V call is TRBV5-4, the J call TRBJ2-5; TRBD1 matches at 8 bases. Germline values: CDR1 SGHNT, CDR2 YYREEE (reference sequence). V gave up 0 bases and J gave up 5 bases; unmatched junction bases: 6. This CDR3 has 15 residues. CDR3 protein: CASSLGTGNRETQYF. CDR3 bases: TGTGCCAGCAGCTTGGGGACAGGGAATCGGGAGACCCAGTACTTC.

Here the CDR3 reads CASSWTLRGNQPQHF. The CDR3 nucleotides are TGTGCCAGCAGTTGGACCCTCCGCGGCAATCAGCCCCAGCATTTT. The genes are TRBV28 and TRBJ1-5; D gene ambiguous. V shed 4 bases and J shed 2 bases, with 12 bases lying between them. The CDR3 is 15 amino acids. Germline V gene sequence: CDR1 MDHEN, CDR2 SYDVKM. The full variable domain, in which reference TRBV28 and TRBJ1-5 provide the parts outside the CDR3, is DVKVTQSSRYLVKRTGEKVFLECVQDMDHENMFWYRQDPGLGLRLIYFSYDVKMKEKGDIPEGYSVSREKKERFSLILESASTNQTSMYLCASSWTLRGNQPQHFGDGTRLSIL.

The rearrangement uses TRBV20-1 and TRBJ1-3; D is unresolved. Germline CDR1 DFQATT, CDR2 SNEGSKA (reference sequence). V shed 4 bases and J shed 3 bases, with 7 bases lying between them. The CDR3 runs 12 residues. The CDR3 nucleotides read TGCAGTGCTACCTCGGATGGAAACACCATATATTTT. It codes for CSATSDGNTIYF.

Turning to this clonotype: Likely a read error: the CDR3 ends without its conserved phenylalanine or tryptophan. The rearrangement joins TRBV30 to TRBJ1-5, with 7 bases matching TRBD1. The CDR3 consists of 16 residues. V shed 5 bases, J shed 2 bases, and the junction held 12 bases outside the gene matches. Germline loops: CDR1 GTSNPN, CDR2 SVGIG (reference sequence). CDR3 amino acids: CAWETGNIVGNQPQHY. DNA of the CDR3: TGTGCCTGGGAGACAGGGAATATTGTTGGCAATCAGCCCCAGCATTAT.

Many counts were recorded for this clonotype. The gene calls are TRBV20-1 and TRBJ1-2; 9 positions match TRBD1. Germline V lookup: CDR1 DFQATT, CDR2 SNEGSKA (reference sequence). With 5 bases clipped from V and 0 bases from J, the junction kept 13 bases outside the gene matches. The CDR3 has 17 amino acids. CDR3 loop: CSASPTGQGLANYGYTF. In nucleotides, the CDR3 is TGCAGTGCTTCACCGACGGGACAGGGACTTGCTAACTATGGCTACACCTTC.

This clonotype was recorded a few times. The chain uses TRBV11-2 and TRBJ2-7, with D tentatively TRBD1 (7 bases). Deletions cut 0 bases from V and 4 bases from J, with 10 bases between. The CDR3 sequence is 14 residues long. Germline V gene sequence: CDR1 SGHAT, CDR2 FQNNGV. The CDR3 coding sequence is TGTGCCAGCAGCTTAGAACCAGGGGGGTACGAGCAGTACTTC. This encodes CASSLEPGGYEQYF.

This clonotype was found a few times. The chain links TRBV19 to TRBJ1-1; possible D gene TRBD1, 6 bases. Trimming shortened V by 4 bases and J by 7 bases, and 19 bases separated the two germline ends. Germline CDR1 and CDR2: LNHDA and SQIVND (reference sequence). This CDR3 has 15 residues. The CDR3 DNA reads as TGTGCCAGTAGTACTTACAGGGCTACGACCGATGAAGCTTTCTTT. Translating it yields CASSTYRATTDEAFF.

This sequence joins TRBV6-6 and TRBJ1-1, with D unclear. With 6 bases removed from V and 6 bases from J, the gap between germline ends came to 14 bases. Germline V CDR1 and CDR2: MNHNY, SVGAGI (reference sequence). The CDR3 spans 13 residues. CDR3 bases: TGTGCCAGCAGCTCCCCCCTCGTCGCTGAAGCTTTCTTT. Translation gives CASSSPLVAEAFF.